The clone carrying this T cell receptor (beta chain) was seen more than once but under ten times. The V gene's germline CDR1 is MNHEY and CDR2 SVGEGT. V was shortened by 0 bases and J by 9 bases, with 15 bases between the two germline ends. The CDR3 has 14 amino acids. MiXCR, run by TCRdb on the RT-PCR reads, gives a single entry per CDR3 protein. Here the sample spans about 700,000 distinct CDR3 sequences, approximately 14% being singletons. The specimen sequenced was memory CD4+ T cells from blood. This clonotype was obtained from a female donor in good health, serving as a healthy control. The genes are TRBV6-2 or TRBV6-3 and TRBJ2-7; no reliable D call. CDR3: CASSYSKQLARQYF. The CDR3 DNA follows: TGTGCCAGCAGTTACTCGAAACAGTTAGCTCGGCAGTACTTC.